The entry below describes one T cell receptor beta chain. Its cognate antigen is unknown. Measured with immunoSEQ multiplex PCR; TCRdb has only the in-frame clones, and not every one. The data show 24,000 or so clones, about three quarters seen once. CD4+ T cells from unexposed donors were obtained before the COVID-19 pandemic (2011-2018). CD4+ T cells were isolated from the cells after 10 days of culture. Germline V lookup: CDR1 MNHEY, CDR2 SVGAGI. With 7 bases clipped from V and 6 bases from J, the junction kept 8 bases outside the gene matches. This CDR3 comprises 14 residues. This record belongs to a study of CD4 T cells in relation to SARS-CoV-2 and coronaviruses. Study in general: No peptide or an HIV-1 Nef peptide pool served as negative control. Study-level results: SARS-CoV-2-driven expansion was significantly weaker in crossreactive than monoreactive clones.

Sequencing was performed on CD4+ T cells from PBMCs, cultured in vitro. The chain uses TRBV6-5 and TRBJ2-7; 11 bases are a match to TRBD1. The clonotype comes from a human donor in good health. CDR3 region: CASTWGQGDVEQYF. CDR3 nucleotide sequence: TGTGCCAGCACCTGGGGACAGGGGGACGTCGAGCAGTACTTC.